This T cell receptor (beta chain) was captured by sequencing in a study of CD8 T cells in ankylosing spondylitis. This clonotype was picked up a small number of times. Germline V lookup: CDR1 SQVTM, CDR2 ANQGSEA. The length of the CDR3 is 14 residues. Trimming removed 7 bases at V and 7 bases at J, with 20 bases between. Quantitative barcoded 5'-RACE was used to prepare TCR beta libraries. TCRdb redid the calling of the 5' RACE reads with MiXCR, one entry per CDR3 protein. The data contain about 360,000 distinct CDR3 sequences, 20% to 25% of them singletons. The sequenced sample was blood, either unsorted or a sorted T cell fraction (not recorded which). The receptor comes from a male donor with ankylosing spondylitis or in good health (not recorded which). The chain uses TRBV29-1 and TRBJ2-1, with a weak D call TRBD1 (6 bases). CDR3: CSADRDKEANEQFF. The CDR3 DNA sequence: TGCAGCGCCGACCGGGACAAGGAAGCAAATGAGCAGTTCTTC.